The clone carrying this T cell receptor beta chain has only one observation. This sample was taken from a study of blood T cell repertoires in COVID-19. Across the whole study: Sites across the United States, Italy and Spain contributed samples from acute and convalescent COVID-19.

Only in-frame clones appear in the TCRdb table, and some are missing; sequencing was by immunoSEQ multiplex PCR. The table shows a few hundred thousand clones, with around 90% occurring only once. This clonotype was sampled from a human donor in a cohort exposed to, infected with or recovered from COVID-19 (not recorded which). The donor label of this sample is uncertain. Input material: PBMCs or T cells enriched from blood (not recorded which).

The CDR3: CSVEDRWRRGMNTEAFF. CDR3 nucleotide sequence: TGCAGCGTTGAAGATCGATGGCGGCGGGGGATGAACACTGAAGCTTTCTTT. The gene calls are TRBV29-1 and TRBJ1-1; D is possibly TRBD1 (5 bases). Trimming removed 0 bases from V and 0 bases from J, with 17 bases in between. The germline CDR1 and CDR2 sequences are SQVTM and ANQGSEA. The length of the CDR3 is 17 residues.